Following are 7 T cell receptor beta chains from one sample sequenced in a study of T cell responses to AZD1222 COVID-19 vaccine. The data were produced by immunoSEQ multiplex PCR, yet TCRdb's version contains in-frame clones alone and is incomplete. The table shows approximately 72,000 clones, with roughly nine tenths occurring only once. Sequenced here: peripheral blood, sampled 28 days after the second AZD1222 dose. The receptors shown here come from an adult who received the AZD1222 COVID-19 vaccine.

This clone was picked up one time. This rearrangement joins TRBV7-9 to TRBJ1-1; D might be TRBD1 (5 bases). V lost 2 bases, J lost 10 bases, and 11 bases lay in between. The germline V gene has CDR1 SEHNR and CDR2 FQNEAQ (reference sequence). CDR3 length: 12 residues. This chain's CDR3 is CASSLSGMGAFF. Here the CDR3 DNA reads TGTGCCAGCAGCTTATCAGGGATGGGAGCTTTCTTT.

The V gene is TRBV18, the J gene TRBJ2-7, with D possibly TRBD2 on 6 matching bases. The CDR3 is made up of 15 amino acids. Germline V gene data show CDR1 as KGHSH and CDR2 as LQKENI. Between the trimmed V and J ends, which lost 3 bases and 6 bases, there was a span of 18 bases. This CDR3 reads CASSPYQRALVEQYF. The DNA for the CDR3 is TGTGCCAGCTCACCGTACCAGCGGGCCCTCGTCGAGCAGTACTTC. Full variable domain (rest looked up from reference TRBV18 and TRBJ2-7): NAGVMQNPRHLVRRRGQEARLRCSPMKGHSHVYWYRQLPEEGLKFMVYLQKENIIDESGMPKERFSAEFPKEGPSILRIQQVVRGDSAAYFCASSPYQRALVEQYFGPGTRLTVT.

The chain employs TRBV9 and TRBJ1-1, with a possible D match to TRBD1 (5 bases). The CDR3 sequence is 13 residues long. Germline loops: CDR1 SGDLS, CDR2 YYNGEE. Trimming cost V 0 bases and J 7 bases, with 10 bases left between them. Written as DNA, the CDR3 is TGTGCCAGCAGCGTAGCGTGGGGGGGTGAAGCTTTCTTT. It translates to CASSVAWGGEAFF.

V usage is TRBV20-1 and J usage is TRBJ1-5, with no clear D. The CDR3 totals 14 residues. Germline CDR1 and CDR2: DFQATT and SNEGSKA (reference sequence). V was cut by 3 bases and J by 0 bases, with 9 bases left in between. CDR3 amino acids: CSASPDYSNQPQHF. The CDR3 DNA reads TGCAGTGCTAGTCCGGATTATAGCAATCAGCCCCAGCATTTT.

V is TRBV2 and J is TRBJ1-3, with TRBD1 matching over 9 bases. This CDR3 region has 17 residues. J gave up 0 bases and V 8 bases, and 11 bases lay outside the gene matches. Germline CDR1 reads SNHLY; CDR2 reads FYNNEI. CDR3 in DNA: TGTGCCAGCGAGAGGCTGCGACAGGGGGTCTCTGGAAACACCATATATTTT. It codes for CASERLRQGVSGNTIYF. Full variable domain (missing parts from reference TRBV2 and TRBJ1-3): EPEVTQTPSHQVTQMGQEVILRCVPISNHLYFYWYRQILGQKVEFLVSFYNNEISEKSEIFDDQFSVERPDGSNFTLKIRSTKLEDSAMYFCASERLRQGVSGNTIYFGEGSWLTVV.

This chain connects TRBV6-2 or TRBV6-3 to TRBJ2-7, with 8 positions matching TRBD1. Germline V gene sequence: CDR1 MNHEY, CDR2 SVGEGT. The V gene end was trimmed by 5 bases and the J gene end by 6 bases; junction bases not matched to a gene: 9. This CDR3 is 14 amino acids long. The CDR3 loop is CASSRRDRLSEQYF. The CDR3 DNA follows: TGTGCCAGCAGTAGGCGGGACAGGCTGTCCGAGCAGTACTTC.

The V and J genes are TRBV13 and TRBJ2-5; 13 bases are a match to TRBD2. V lost 4 bases to trimming and J lost 4 bases; unmatched junction nucleotides: 6. The CDR3 is 16 residues long. Germline CDR1 and CDR2: PRHDT and FYEKMQ (reference sequence). In DNA form, the CDR3 reads TGTGCCAGCAGCTCGGGGACTAGCGGGAAAGCAGAGACCCAGTACTTC. This encodes CASSSGTSGKAETQYF.